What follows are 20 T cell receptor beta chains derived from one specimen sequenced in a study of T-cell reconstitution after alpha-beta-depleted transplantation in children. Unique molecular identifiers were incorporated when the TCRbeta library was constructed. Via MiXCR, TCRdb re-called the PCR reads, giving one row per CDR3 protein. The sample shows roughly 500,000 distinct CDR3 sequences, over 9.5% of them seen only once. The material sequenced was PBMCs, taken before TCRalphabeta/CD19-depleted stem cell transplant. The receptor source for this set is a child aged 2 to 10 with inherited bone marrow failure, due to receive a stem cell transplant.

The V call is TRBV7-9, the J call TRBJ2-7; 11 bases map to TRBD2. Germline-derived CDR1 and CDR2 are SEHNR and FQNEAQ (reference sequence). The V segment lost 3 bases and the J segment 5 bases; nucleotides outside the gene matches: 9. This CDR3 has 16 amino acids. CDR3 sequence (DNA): TGTGCCAGCAGCTTCTCTTCACTAGCGGGAGTGAACGAGCAGTACTTC. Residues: CASSFSSLAGVNEQYF.

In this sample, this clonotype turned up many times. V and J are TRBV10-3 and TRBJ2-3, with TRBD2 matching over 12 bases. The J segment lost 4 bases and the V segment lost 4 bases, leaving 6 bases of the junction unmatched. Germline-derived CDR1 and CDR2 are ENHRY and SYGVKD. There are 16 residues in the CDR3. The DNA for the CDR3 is TGTGCCATCAGTGGACAGACTAGCGGGAGCTCAGATACGCAGTATTTT. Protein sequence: CAISGQTSGSSDTQYF.

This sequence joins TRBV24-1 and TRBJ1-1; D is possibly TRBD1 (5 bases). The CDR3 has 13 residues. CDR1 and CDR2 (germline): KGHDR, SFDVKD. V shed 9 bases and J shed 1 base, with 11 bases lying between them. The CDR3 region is CATSEGRNTEAFF. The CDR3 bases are TGTGCCACCTCTGAGGGGCGGAACACTGAAGCTTTCTTT.

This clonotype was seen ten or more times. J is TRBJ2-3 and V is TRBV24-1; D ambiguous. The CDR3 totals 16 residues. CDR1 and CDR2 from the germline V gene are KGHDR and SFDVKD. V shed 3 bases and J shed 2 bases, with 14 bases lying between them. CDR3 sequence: CATSDLGGDTTDTQYF. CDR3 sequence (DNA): TGTGCCACCAGTGATCTGGGCGGTGATACCACAGATACGCAGTATTTT.

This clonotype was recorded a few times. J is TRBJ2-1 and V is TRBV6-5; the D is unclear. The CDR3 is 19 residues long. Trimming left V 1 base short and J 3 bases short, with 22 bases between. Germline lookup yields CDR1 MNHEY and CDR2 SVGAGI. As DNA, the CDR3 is TGTGCCAGCAGTTACTATACACCCCTTGACGGAGAGAACTACAATGAGCAGTTCTTC. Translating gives CASSYYTPLDGENYNEQFF.

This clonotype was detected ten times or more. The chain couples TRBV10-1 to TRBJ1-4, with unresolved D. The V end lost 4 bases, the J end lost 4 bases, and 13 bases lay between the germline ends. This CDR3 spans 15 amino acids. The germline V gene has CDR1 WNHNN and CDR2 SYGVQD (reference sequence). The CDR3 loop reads CASSAPGGCNEKLFF. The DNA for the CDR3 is TGCGCCAGCAGTGCGCCGGGCGGATGTAATGAAAAACTGTTTTTT.

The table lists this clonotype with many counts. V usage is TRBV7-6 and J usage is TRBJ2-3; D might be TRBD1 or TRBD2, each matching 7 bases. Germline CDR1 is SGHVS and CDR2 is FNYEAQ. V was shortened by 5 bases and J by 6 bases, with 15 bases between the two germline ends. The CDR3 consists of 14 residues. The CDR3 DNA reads TGTGCCAGCAGCCCCCGACAGGGAGGGGATACGCAGTATTTT. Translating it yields CASSPRQGGDTQYF.

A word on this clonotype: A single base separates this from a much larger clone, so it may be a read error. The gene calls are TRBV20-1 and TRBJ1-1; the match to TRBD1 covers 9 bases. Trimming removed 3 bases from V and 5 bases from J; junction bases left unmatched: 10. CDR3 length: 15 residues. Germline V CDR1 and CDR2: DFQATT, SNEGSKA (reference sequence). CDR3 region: CSASGFDRGFTEAFF. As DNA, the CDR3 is TGCAGTGCTAGCGGTTTTGACAGGGGGTTTACTGAAGCTTTCTTT.

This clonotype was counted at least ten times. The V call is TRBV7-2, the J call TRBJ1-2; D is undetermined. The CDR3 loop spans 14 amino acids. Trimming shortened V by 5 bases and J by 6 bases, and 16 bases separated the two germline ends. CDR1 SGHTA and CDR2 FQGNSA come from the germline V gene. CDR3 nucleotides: TGTGCCAGCAGCACATTCGGGGTGGGCGATGGCTACACCTTC. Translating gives CASSTFGVGDGYTF.

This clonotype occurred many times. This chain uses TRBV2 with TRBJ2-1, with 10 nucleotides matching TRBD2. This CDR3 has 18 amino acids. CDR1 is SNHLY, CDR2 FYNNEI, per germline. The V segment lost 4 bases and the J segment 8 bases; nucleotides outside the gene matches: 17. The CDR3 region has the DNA TGTGCCAGCAGTGCCCGGCTTCTTACGCTAGCGGGAGAAGATGAGCAGTTCTTC. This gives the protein CASSARLLTLAGEDEQFF.

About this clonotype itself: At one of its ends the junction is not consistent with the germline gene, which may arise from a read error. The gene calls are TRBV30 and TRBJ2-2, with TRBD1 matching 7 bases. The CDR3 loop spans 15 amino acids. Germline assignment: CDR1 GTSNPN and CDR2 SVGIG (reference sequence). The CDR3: CAWRRPQGNPGELFF. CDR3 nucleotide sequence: TGTGCCTGGAGACGTCCACAGGGGAACCCCGGGGAGCTGTTTTTT. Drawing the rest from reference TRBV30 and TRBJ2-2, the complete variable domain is SQTIHQWPATLVQPVGSPLSLECTVEGTSNPNLYWYRQAAGRGLQLLFYSVGIGQISSEVPQNLSASRPQDRQFILSSKKLLLSDSGFYLCAWRRPQGNPGELFFGEGSRLTVL.

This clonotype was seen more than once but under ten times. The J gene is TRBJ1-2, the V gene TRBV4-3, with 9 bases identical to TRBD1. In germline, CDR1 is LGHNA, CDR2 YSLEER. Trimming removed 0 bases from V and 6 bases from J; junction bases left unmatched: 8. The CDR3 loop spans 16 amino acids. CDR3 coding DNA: TGCGCCAGCAGCCAAGATGGGTCGGACAGGGGAGATGGCTACACCTTC. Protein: CASSQDGSDRGDGYTF.

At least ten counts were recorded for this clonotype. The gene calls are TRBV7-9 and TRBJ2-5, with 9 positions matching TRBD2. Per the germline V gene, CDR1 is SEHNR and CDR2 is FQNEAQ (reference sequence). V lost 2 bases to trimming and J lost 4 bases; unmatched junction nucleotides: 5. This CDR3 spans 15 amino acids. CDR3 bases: TGTGCCAGCAGCTTATCCCTAGCGGGACTAGAGACCCAGTACTTC. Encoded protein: CASSLSLAGLETQYF.

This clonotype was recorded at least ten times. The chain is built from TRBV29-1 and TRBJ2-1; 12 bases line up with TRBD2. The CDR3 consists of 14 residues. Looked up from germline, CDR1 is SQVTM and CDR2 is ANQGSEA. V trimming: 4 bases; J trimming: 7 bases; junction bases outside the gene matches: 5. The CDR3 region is CSVAGLAGKNEQFF. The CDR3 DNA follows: TGCAGCGTTGCTGGACTAGCGGGAAAGAATGAGCAGTTCTTC.

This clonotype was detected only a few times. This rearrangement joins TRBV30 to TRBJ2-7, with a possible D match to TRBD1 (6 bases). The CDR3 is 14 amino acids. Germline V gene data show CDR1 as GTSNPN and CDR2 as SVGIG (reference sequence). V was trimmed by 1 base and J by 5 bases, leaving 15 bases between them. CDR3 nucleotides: TGTGCCTGGAGTGAAACAGGGATCCCCCACGAGCAGTACTTC. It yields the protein CAWSETGIPHEQYF.

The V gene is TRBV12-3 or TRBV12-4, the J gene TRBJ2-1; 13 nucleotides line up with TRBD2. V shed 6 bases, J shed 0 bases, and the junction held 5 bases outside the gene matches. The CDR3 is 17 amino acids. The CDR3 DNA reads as TGTGCCAGCAGCTCACTAGCGGGAGGGCGCTCCTACAATGAGCAGTTCTTC. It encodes CASSSLAGGRSYNEQFF.

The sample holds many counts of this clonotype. The CDR3 loop is CASSRDAYYGYTF. CDR3 DNA: TGTGCCAGCAGCAGGGACGCATACTATGGCTACACCTTC. The chain employs TRBV7-2 and TRBJ1-2, with D possibly matching TRBD1 (5 bases). The germline V and J ends were trimmed by 5 bases and 3 bases, with 10 bases remaining between them. There are 13 residues in the CDR3. Germline CDR1 and CDR2: SGHTA and FQGNSA. Combining the CDR3 with reference TRBV7-2 and TRBJ1-2 gives the whole variable domain GAGVSQSPSNKVTEKGKDVELRCDPISGHTALYWYRQSLGQGLEFLIYFQGNSAPDKSGLPSDRFSAERTGGSVSTLTIQRTQQEDSAVYLCASSRDAYYGYTFGSGTRLTVV.

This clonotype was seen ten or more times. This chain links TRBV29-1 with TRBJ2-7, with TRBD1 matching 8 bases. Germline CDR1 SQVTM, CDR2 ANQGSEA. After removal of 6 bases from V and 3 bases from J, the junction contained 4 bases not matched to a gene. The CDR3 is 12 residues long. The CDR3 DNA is TGCAGCGTCTTGACAGGGGACTACGAGCAGTACTTC. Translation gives CSVLTGDYEQYF.

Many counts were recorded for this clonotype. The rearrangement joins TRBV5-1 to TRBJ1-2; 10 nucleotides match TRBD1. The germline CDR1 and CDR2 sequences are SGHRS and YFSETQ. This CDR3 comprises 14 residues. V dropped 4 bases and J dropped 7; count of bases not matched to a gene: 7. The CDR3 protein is CASSNPGTGVGYTF. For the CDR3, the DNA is TGCGCCAGCAGCAACCCCGGGACAGGGGTTGGCTACACCTTC.

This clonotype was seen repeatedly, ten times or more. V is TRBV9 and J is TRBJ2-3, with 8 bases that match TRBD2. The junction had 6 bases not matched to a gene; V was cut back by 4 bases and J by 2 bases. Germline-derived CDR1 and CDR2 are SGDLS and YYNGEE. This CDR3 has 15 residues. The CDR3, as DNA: TGTGCCAGCAGCTATAGCGGGACTCCCACAGATACGCAGTATTTT. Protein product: CASSYSGTPTDTQYF.